The 2 T cell receptor beta chains in this list originate from one sample, sequenced in a study of human T cells and chemical hapten exposure. Time point indicated: patch test 1, 2 weeks after DPC sensitization. The treatment is: therapeutic diphenylcyclopropenone sensitization with weekly scalp DPC. One entry per CDR3 protein results from TCRdb running MiXCR on the RACE reads. The sample consists of some 190,000 distinct CDR3 sequences, about a fifth of them appearing once. The source was whole blood, collected in connection with sensitization to the hapten diphenylcyclopropenone (DPC). These receptors were taken from a woman between 45 and 65 years old with alopecia areata. Some clones in this sample may be carry-over from other donors' samples.

The J gene is TRBJ2-1, the V gene TRBV12-5, with D possibly matching TRBD2 (6 bases). CDR3 length: 14 amino acids. Between the trimmed V and J ends, which lost 7 bases and 3 bases, there was a span of 13 bases. In germline, CDR1 is LGHNT, CDR2 FRNRAP. CDR3 nucleotide sequence: TGTGCTAGTGCCCCGGGAGTAAACTACAATGAGCAGTTCTTC. Amino acids: CASAPGVNYNEQFF.

Points on this clonotype: The junction shows a germline mismatch at one end, possibly a read error. The chain couples TRBV7-7 to TRBJ2-3; D tentatively reads TRBD1 or TRBD2 (6 bases each). The V gene's germline CDR1 is SSHAT and CDR2 FNYEAQ (reference sequence). This CDR3 region has 16 residues. The CDR3 here is CASSPGGPSPTDTQYF. The CDR3 DNA sequence: TGTGCTAGCAGTCCCGGGGGCCCGAGCCCCACAGATACGCAGTATTTT.